Each of the 21 T cell receptor beta chains below was sequenced from the same sample in a study of PD-L1 blockade in urothelial cancer. Only in-frame clones appear in the TCRdb table, and some are missing; sequencing was by immunoSEQ multiplex PCR. Among some 53,000 clones listed, roughly 80% were seen once. Stated time point: pretreatment peripheral blood. The sequenced sample was PBMCs, obtained around atezolizumab (anti-PD-L1) treatment. The source is a man aged 70 or older with urothelial cancer.

The chain has TRBV7-8 and TRBJ2-1; D is ambiguous. There are 15 residues in the CDR3. V was pared by 1 base and J by 7 bases, with 14 bases between. CDR1 is SGHVS, CDR2 FQNEAQ, per germline. The CDR3 region is CASSLDRVDRNEQFF. DNA of the CDR3: TGTGCCAGCAGCTTAGATCGGGTGGATAGAAATGAGCAGTTCTTC.

This clone occurred a few times. In DNA form, the CDR3 reads TGTGCCAGCAGCCCCAGTCTAGCAAGCCATGAGCAGTTCTTC. Translated, it gives CASSPSLASHEQFF. The chain couples TRBV7-6 to TRBJ2-1; tentatively, D is TRBD2 (5 bases). Germline CDR1 is SGHVS and CDR2 is FNYEAQ. Trimming took 5 bases from V and 8 from J, leaving 16 bases between them. The CDR3 has 14 residues. The variable domain in full, with the rest retrieved from reference TRBV7-6 and TRBJ2-1, is GAGVSQSPRYKVTKRGQDVALRCDPISGHVSLYWYRQALGQGPEFLTYFNYEAQQDKSGLPNDRFSAERPEGSISTLTIQRTEQRDSAMYRCASSPSLASHEQFFGPGTRLTVL.

The rearrangement joins TRBV5-1 to TRBJ2-1, with 10 bases that match TRBD1. Trimming removed 4 bases from V and 6 bases from J; junction bases left unmatched: 7. The CDR3 totals 15 residues. CDR1 and CDR2 (germline): SGHRS, YFSETQ. CDR3 region: CASSRPGTGVNEQFF. DNA for the CDR3: TGCGCCAGCAGCCGTCCCGGGACAGGGGTCAATGAGCAGTTCTTC. Supplemented by reference TRBV5-1 and TRBJ2-1, the full variable domain reads KAGVTQTPRYLIKTRGQQVTLSCSPISGHRSVSWYQQTPGQGLQFLFEYFSETQRNKGNFPGRFSGRQFSNSRSEMNVSTLELGDSALYLCASSRPGTGVNEQFFGPGTRLTVL.

The V call is TRBV9, the J call TRBJ2-2, with D perhaps TRBD2 (6 bases). This CDR3 comprises 16 residues. Germline CDR1 is SGDLS and CDR2 is YYNGEE. With 0 bases removed from V and 2 bases from J, the gap between germline ends came to 11 bases. The CDR3 loop is CASSVAGELNTGELFF. Written as DNA, the CDR3 is TGTGCCAGCAGCGTAGCGGGGGAACTTAACACCGGGGAGCTGTTTTTT.

The V gene is TRBV7-8, the J gene TRBJ1-4; TRBD1 agrees at 7 bases. V lost 5 bases and J lost 0; bases outside the gene matches: 6. CDR1 is SGHVS, CDR2 FQNEAQ, per germline. The CDR3 covers 16 residues. CDR3 nucleotides: TGTGCCAGCAGCGCCTACAGGGGTGCAACTAATGAAAAACTGTTTTTT. This translates into CASSAYRGATNEKLFF.

This rearrangement joins TRBV6-5 to TRBJ1-1; TRBD1 agrees at 7 bases. The CDR3 loop spans 14 amino acids. The germline V gene has CDR1 MNHEY and CDR2 SVGAGI. Trimming took 6 bases from V and 2 from J; bases not matched to a gene: 6. CDR3 nucleotide sequence: TGTGCCAGCAGGGGACAGTCCGCCAACACTGAAGCTTTCTTT. This codes for CASRGQSANTEAFF.

V and J are TRBV5-1 and TRBJ1-4; no reliable D call. V was cut by 0 bases and J by 5 bases, with 5 bases left in between. The CDR3 consists of 13 residues. The germline V gene encodes CDR1 SGHRS and CDR2 YFSETQ. The CDR3 DNA reads as TGCGCCAGCAGCTTGGACGGGAATGAAAAACTGTTTTTT. Its protein product is CASSLDGNEKLFF.

The chain uses TRBV19 and TRBJ2-7; 7 nucleotides agree with TRBD1. This CDR3 spans 14 amino acids. CDR1 is LNHDA, CDR2 SQIVND, per germline (reference sequence). V lost 5 bases, J lost 3 bases, and 7 bases stayed unmatched. The CDR3 reads CASSSRDRYYEQYF. Here the CDR3 DNA reads TGTGCCAGTAGTTCGAGGGACAGATACTACGAGCAGTACTTC. Together with reference TRBV19 and TRBJ2-7, the CDR3 gives the full variable domain: DGGITQSPKYLFRKEGQNVTLSCEQNLNHDAMYWYRQDPGQGLRLIYYSQIVNDFQKGDIAEGYSVSREKKESFPLTVTSAQKNPTAFYLCASSSRDRYYEQYFGPGTRLTVT.

The gene calls are TRBV9 and TRBJ2-5; 11 positions match TRBD1. The CDR3 covers 15 residues. Germline values: CDR1 SGDLS, CDR2 YYNGEE. V lost 4 bases and J lost 5; bases outside the gene matches: 7. CDR3 DNA: TGTGCCAGCAGCCCCCGGACAGGGGGCGCCGAGACCCAGTACTTC. Protein sequence: CASSPRTGGAETQYF. Combining the CDR3 with reference TRBV9 and TRBJ2-5 gives the whole variable domain DSGVTQTPKHLITATGQRVTLRCSPRSGDLSVYWYQQSLDQGLQFLIQYYNGEERAKGNILERFSAQQFPDLHSELNLSSLELGDSALYFCASSPRTGGAETQYFGPGTRLLVL.

This rearrangement joins TRBV7-2 to TRBJ2-1; 7 bases are a match to TRBD2. The V gene end was trimmed by 1 base and the J gene end by 1 base; junction bases not matched to a gene: 4. Per germline, CDR1 SGHTA and CDR2 FQGNSA. There are 16 residues in the CDR3. The CDR3: CASSLDSGLSYNEQFF. CDR3 nucleotide sequence: TGTGCCAGCAGCTTAGATAGCGGGCTTTCCTACAATGAGCAGTTCTTC.

The chain recombines TRBV4-1 with TRBJ2-3, with D perhaps TRBD2 (5 bases). The CDR3 is 20 amino acids. Germline values: CDR1 MGHRA, CDR2 YSYEKL. The ends were cut back, 0 bases at V and 1 base at J, with 23 bases in the middle. For the CDR3, the DNA is TGCGCCAGCAGCCAAGATGGGCCCAACTGGGCTAGCAGTGGCACAGATACGCAGTATTTT. It codes for CASSQDGPNWASSGTDTQYF.

The V call is TRBV2, the J call TRBJ2-7, with D tentatively TRBD1 (6 bases). V lost 7 bases and J 6 bases, leaving 13 bases between the germline ends. CDR3 length: 12 amino acids. CDR1 is SNHLY, CDR2 FYNNEI, per germline. The CDR3 sequence is CASTSTGSEQYF. In DNA form, the CDR3 reads TGTGCCAGCACCTCTACAGGGAGCGAGCAGTACTTC.

This clone has just a few counts. The chain couples TRBV2 to TRBJ2-1, with D perhaps TRBD1 (6 bases). Germline V CDR1 and CDR2: SNHLY, FYNNEI. Trimming took 6 bases from V and 6 from J, leaving 15 bases between them. The CDR3 has 14 amino acids. For the CDR3, the DNA is TGTGCCAGCAGGGACAGTTTTCCCTCCAATGAGCAGTTCTTC. Translated: CASRDSFPSNEQFF.

This clone was found once. The chain has TRBV2 and TRBJ2-7; D is undetermined. The V end lost 6 bases, the J end lost 0 bases, and 12 bases lay between the germline ends. Germline lookup yields CDR1 SNHLY and CDR2 FYNNEI. This CDR3 comprises 14 residues. CDR3 amino acids: CASSHYGGSYEQYF. CDR3 DNA sequence: TGTGCCAGCAGCCACTACGGTGGCTCCTACGAGCAGTACTTC.

The chain joins TRBV7-2 to TRBJ2-1, with 13 positions matching TRBD2. CDR3 length: 16 residues. Germline V lookup: CDR1 SGHTA, CDR2 FQGNSA. Trimming removed 4 bases from V and 4 bases from J; junction bases left unmatched: 4. Here the CDR3 DNA reads TGTGCCAGCAGCTCCAGGACTAGCGGGAGTTACAATGAGCAGTTCTTC. Translation gives CASSSRTSGSYNEQFF.

The genes are TRBV20-1 and TRBJ2-5; no clear D. CDR1 and CDR2 from the germline V gene are DFQATT and SNEGSKA (reference sequence). V lost 6 bases to trimming and J lost 3 bases, with 8 bases between them. CDR3 length equals 11 residues. This CDR3 reads CSASREETQYF. The CDR3 DNA is TGCAGTGCGAGTAGAGAAGAGACCCAGTACTTC.

The chain links TRBV9 to TRBJ2-7; 11 nucleotides match TRBD2. Germline assignment: CDR1 SGDLS and CDR2 YYNGEE. Germline trimming cut 0 bases from V and 3 bases from J; bases unmatched to any gene: 2. CDR3 length equals 15 residues. The CDR3 region has the DNA TGTGCCAGCAGCGTAGCGACTAGCGGGGTCTACGAGCAGTACTTC. This sequence encodes CASSVATSGVYEQYF.

This clone was counted only a few times. J is TRBJ2-5 and V is TRBV7-8; tentatively, D is TRBD1 (5 bases). The length of the CDR3 is 16 residues. V shed 1 base and J shed 0 bases, with 12 bases lying between them. The germline V gene encodes CDR1 SGHVS and CDR2 FQNEAQ. The CDR3 DNA sequence: TGTGCCAGCAGCTTAGAGGGGCCCTCGTACCAAGAGACCCAGTACTTC. Amino acid sequence: CASSLEGPSYQETQYF.

The J gene is TRBJ2-2, the V gene TRBV28; 9 bases align to TRBD1. With 4 bases clipped from V and 6 bases from J, the junction kept 9 bases outside the gene matches. The CDR3 length is 16 residues. The germline V gene has CDR1 MDHEN and CDR2 SYDVKM. DNA for the CDR3: TGTGCCAGCAGTTCATACTCGGGACAGGGATCCGGGGAGCTGTTTTTT. This translates into CASSSYSGQGSGELFF.

The gene calls are TRBV11-3 and TRBJ2-7; D is uncertain. V lost 4 bases, J lost 2 bases, and 15 bases lay in between. The CDR3 length is 15 residues. Germline V lookup: CDR1 SGHNT, CDR2 YENEEA. This chain's CDR3 is CASSSRGSVTYEQYF. CDR3 in DNA: TGTGCCAGCAGCTCCCGAGGTTCGGTTACCTACGAGCAGTACTTC.

This clone appeared a single time. V usage is TRBV10-3 and J usage is TRBJ2-7; 12 positions match TRBD2. Unmatched junction bases numbered 6, after V lost 2 bases and J lost 7 bases. The germline gives CDR1 ENHRY, CDR2 SYGVKD. This CDR3 has 15 residues. The CDR3: CAISEPRGTSGEQYF. The CDR3 DNA reads as TGTGCCATCAGTGAGCCAAGAGGGACTAGCGGGGAGCAGTACTTC.